The clone carrying this T cell receptor (beta chain) was observed many times. Antigen: not known. This sample is part of a study of early T cells in non-severe SARS-CoV-2 infection. The study, taken as a whole, reports: A preference for anti-spike CD8 responses marked VDJdb matching, which missed private and CD4 specificities.

The CDR3 covers 16 residues. Trimming at V came to 4 bases and at J to 7 bases, leaving 13 bases not matched to a gene. In germline, CDR1 is LNHDA, CDR2 SQIVND (reference sequence). TCRdb passed the 5' RACE reads through MiXCR, listing each CDR3 protein once. The sample includes more than 25,000 distinct CDR3 sequences, 3.5% to 5.5% of them seen just once. Sequenced here: whole blood, sampled at baseline. The V call is TRBV19, the J call TRBJ2-1; 7 nucleotides line up with TRBD2. The origin of this receptor is an adult who was a healthcare worker with PCR-confirmed SARS-CoV-2 infection or an uninfected control (not recorded which). CDR3 amino acids: CASSSTSDSEGNEQFF. The DNA of the CDR3 is TGTGCCAGTAGTAGCACTAGCGACTCAGAGGGGAATGAGCAGTTCTTC.